This T cell receptor beta chain was documented in a study of blood T cells in healthy people across ages. General observations from the study: In long-lived donors, naive CD4+ cell counts and diversity exceeded those of aged donors.

Together with a sample-barcoded 5' primer, a J-beta primer mix was included in a second PCR lasting roughly 6 to 12 cycles. TCRdb redid the calling of the 5' RACE reads with MiXCR, one entry per CDR3 protein. This sample carries about 290,000 distinct CDR3 sequences, roughly 26% of them seen once, and the ten largest clones take 25% to 30%. In regard to this clonotype: What it binds is not known.

The CDR3 length is 15 residues. Germline CDR1 is SEHNR and CDR2 is FQNEAQ (reference sequence). V trimming: 5 bases; J trimming: 0 bases; junction bases outside the gene matches: 5. This clonotype was sampled from a woman between 70 and 85 years old in good health. This chain links TRBV7-9 with TRBJ1-1; 8 bases map to TRBD1. The sequencing sample was made of blood. The CDR3 reads CASSPQGAVNTEAFF. The CDR3 nucleotides read TGTGCCAGCAGCCCCCAGGGGGCTGTGAACACTGAAGCTTTCTTT.